This T cell receptor beta chain derives from a study of CXCR3-negative and CXCR3-positive naive CD8 T cells. Findings and caveats of the study: Naive cells with CXCR3 showed TRB CDR3s that were more hydrophobic than those in CXCR3-negative naive cells. TCR strength was inferred from TRB CDR3 properties, while surface CD5 was comparable between naive subsets.

Naive cells were sorted as CD45RO-, CCR7+, CD27+ and CD95-. To note about this clonotype: The target antigen is unknown.

The libraries of TRB cDNA were prepared using 5' RACE with UMI labels. No DNA is given; TCRdb re-called the 5' RACE reads and lists each CDR3 protein once. The repertoire table contains some 150,000 distinct CDR3 sequences. The CDR3 runs to 14 residues. In germline, CDR1 is SGHAT, CDR2 FQNNGV. The genes are TRBV11-2 and TRBJ2-3; TCRdb outputs TRBD1, but without DNA this stays unchecked. This clonotype originated in a human donor in good health. Some clones in this sample may be carry-over from other donors' samples. The sequencing sample was made of naive CXCR3+ CD8+ T cells from blood. Subset defined: CD45RO-CCR7+CD27+CD95- naive CD8+ T cells expressing CXCR3 (TNR3+). This CDR3 reads CASSRGISTDTQYF.